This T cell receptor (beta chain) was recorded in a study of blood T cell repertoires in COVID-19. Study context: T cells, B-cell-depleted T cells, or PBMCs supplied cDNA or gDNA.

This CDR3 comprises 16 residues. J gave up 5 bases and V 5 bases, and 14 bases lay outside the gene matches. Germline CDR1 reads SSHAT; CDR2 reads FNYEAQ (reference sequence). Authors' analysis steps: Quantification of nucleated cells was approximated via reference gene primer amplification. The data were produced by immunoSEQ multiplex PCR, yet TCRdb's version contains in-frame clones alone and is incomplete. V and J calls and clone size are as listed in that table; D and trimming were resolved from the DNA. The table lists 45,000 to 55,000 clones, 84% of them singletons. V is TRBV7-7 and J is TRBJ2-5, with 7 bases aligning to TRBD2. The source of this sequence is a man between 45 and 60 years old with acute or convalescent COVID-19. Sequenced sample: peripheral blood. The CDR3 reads CASSKGAHREEETQYF. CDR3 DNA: TGTGCCAGCAGCAAAGGGGCCCACCGGGAGGAGGAGACCCAGTACTTC.